The entry below gives a single TCR beta chain sequence along with its context. This clonotype appeared many times. It has no known antigen specificity. Base-call qualities are not available, and no considerably larger clone is one nucleotide away. This record comes from a study of T cell repertoires in cytomegalovirus infection (dated by TCRdb to the late 2010s). As for the study more broadly: Because public TCR beta signatures pointed to carriage of CMV infection together with the matching HLA type, the HLA type of each donor mattered for the analysis. Overall study results and their limits: In the ex vivo response, HLA-C-restricted CMV-specific TCR beta clonotypes were dominant, and in two of eight donors the single most frequent clonotype came from this HLA-C-restricted group. Carriers of CMV infection plus the relevant HLA type were discriminated by the cumulative frequency of public TCR beta family members in the study cohort and in an independent roughly 340-donor cohort.

Instrument on record: Illumina HiSeq 1500. The raw public reads went through TCRdb reprocessing: fastp at Q25, MiXCR clone calling, in-frame beta chains kept. Rows with one shared CDR3 protein collapse into an entry with the most common genes and DNA. This sample is represented by more than 150,000 distinct CDR3 sequences; 28% of them were singletons. The ten top clones hold 31% of the sample. The germline V gene supplies CDR1 SGHVS and CDR2 FNYEAQ. From cysteine to phenylalanine, the CDR3 is 15 amino acids long. The CDR3 DNA has 45 bases and is translated from base 1. V lost 1 base and J lost 0 bases; the stretch between them is 7 bases long.

The source is a human donor in good health (CMV status not recorded). Some clones in this sample may be carry-over from other donors' samples. This chain joins TRBV7-6 to TRBJ1-3; the D gene is perhaps TRBD1, on 5 matching bases. Sequencing was done on a sample of PBMCs. The CDR3 reads CASSLGQSSGNTIYF. Here is the DNA: TGTGCCAGCAGCTTAGGACAGAGCTCTGGAAACACCATATATTTT.